This TCR beta chain stems from a study of T cell changes during pregnancy in multiple sclerosis (dated by TCRdb to between 2018 and 2021). In terms of the full investigation: Changes in the T cell repertoire over the course of pregnancy were examined in this study in women with multiple sclerosis.

The library was obtained by the immunoSEQ multiplex PCR assay. What TCRdb holds here is the immuneACCESS table cut down to in-frame rearrangements. Part of the clones is not present; checked against another copy, under half of the missing clones reflect an unresolved V gene, and the others are unexplained. The sample table records roughly 74,000 clones; 70% to 90% of these occur just once. The ten largest account for around 3% of the sample. Germline trimming: 3 bases from V, 3 bases from J; junction bases outside gene matches: 3. Including the terminal cysteine and phenylalanine, the CDR3 comprises 15 residues. Only the CDR3 region is kept as DNA, spanning 45 bases read in frame from base 1. Taken from the germline V gene (reference sequence), the CDR1 and CDR2 loops are SGHNT and YYREEE. Concerning this clone: What this receptor recognizes is not known. Base quality data are lacking; no much larger clone is found one base away.

The sequence is built from TRBV5-4 and TRBJ2-2, with 9 bases in between that match TRBD1. The receptor was derived from a female donor with multiple sclerosis, enrolled in a pregnancy study. Material: peripheral blood, obtained before pregnancy. The bases read TGTGCCAGCAGCTCCGGGACAGGGCACACCGGGGAGCTGTTTTTT. It is translated as CASSSGTGHTGELFF.